This is a list of T cell receptor beta chains from one sample in a study of graft-versus-host responses after intestinal transplantation. Only in-frame clones appear in the TCRdb table, and some are missing; sequencing was by immunoSEQ multiplex PCR. Among approximately 18,000 clones listed, more than 85% were seen once. The sequencing used PBMCs, collected 23 days after intestinal transplant. The receptor set was obtained from a human patient who received an intestinal transplant, so some T cells may come from the graft donor. Each CDR3 is given with its conserved first and last residue. Fields, in order: CDR3 DNA, CDR3 protein, J gene, D gene, V gene, clone size. The D gene is left open where the match is weak. Clone size is not always given. Where it is, it says once, few, many or a class for expanded clones.

cdr3_nt: TGTGCCAGCAGCGACCGGGACCAGTACAATGAGCAGTTCTTC
cdr3_aa: CASSDRDQYNEQFF
j_call: TRBJ2-1
d_call: NA
v_call: TRBV7-6
clone_size: NA

cdr3_nt: TGTGCCAGCAGCTTGGGGGGAGGGGACCAAGAGACCCAGTACTTC
cdr3_aa: CASSLGGGDQETQYF
j_call: TRBJ2-5
d_call: TRBD2
v_call: TRBV7-7
clone_size: NA

cdr3_nt: TGTGCCAGCACGGGAGGGGCCACTGAAGCTTTCTTT
cdr3_aa: CASTGGATEAFF
j_call: TRBJ1-1
d_call: NA
v_call: TRBV7-9
clone_size: NA

cdr3_nt: TGTGCCAGCAGTTTAGCAGATACGCAGTATTTT
cdr3_aa: CASSLADTQYF
j_call: TRBJ2-3
d_call: NA
v_call: TRBV27
clone_size: NA

cdr3_nt: TGTGCCACCGGGACTAGCGGGATAAATGAGCAGTACTTC
cdr3_aa: CATGTSGINEQYF
j_call: TRBJ2-7
d_call: TRBD2
v_call: TRBV2
clone_size: NA

cdr3_nt: TGCGCCAGCAGCTTGGAGCGCAATGAGCAGTTCTTC
cdr3_aa: CASSLERNEQFF
j_call: TRBJ2-1
d_call: NA
v_call: TRBV5-1
clone_size: NA

cdr3_nt: TGTGCCAGCAGTGATTCAGGGGATCCCTACGAGCAGTACTTC
cdr3_aa: CASSDSGDPYEQYF
j_call: TRBJ2-7
d_call: NA
v_call: TRBV6-1
clone_size: NA

cdr3_nt: TGCGCCAGCAGCTTAACAGGGAGTGGAGCTTTCTTT
cdr3_aa: CASSLTGSGAFF
j_call: TRBJ1-1
d_call: NA
v_call: TRBV5-1
clone_size: NA

cdr3_nt: TGCAGCGGCAAAGCTGGAAACACCATATATTTT
cdr3_aa: CSGKAGNTIYF
j_call: TRBJ1-3
d_call: NA
v_call: TRBV29-1
clone_size: few

cdr3_nt: TGTGCCAGCAGAGTGAACAGCTACGAGCAGTACTTC
cdr3_aa: CASRVNSYEQYF
j_call: TRBJ2-7
d_call: NA
v_call: TRBV6-5
clone_size: NA

cdr3_nt: TGCGCCAGCAGCGAGGACAGGGGTAATACCGGGGAGCTGTTTTTT
cdr3_aa: CASSEDRGNTGELFF
j_call: TRBJ2-2
d_call: TRBD1
v_call: TRBV5-1
clone_size: NA